The source of this T cell receptor (beta chain) is a study of molecular identifiers for immune sequencing clone quantification. Background on the study: In replicates, the authors split RNA from about 19,000 or 110,000 naive CD8 cells five ways and sequenced four.

The use of previously described methods and listed TCR primers produced the bulk TCR libraries. From the PCR reads, TCRdb called clonotypes with MiXCR, one entry per CDR3 protein. This table has more than 450,000 distinct CDR3 sequences, 20% to 25% appearing once. The TCR was taken from a human donor in good health. Some libraries in this study had Jurkat cell RNA spiked in. The sequencing input was naive CD8+ T cells from blood, with Jurkat cell RNA spiked in. Sample subset: FACS-sorted CD8+CD4-CCR7+CD45RA+ naive T cells.

The CDR3 region has the DNA TGCGCCAGCAGCCAAGATCGGATACTGGGCGGGAGCCACGAGCAGTACTTC. This codes for CASSQDRILGGSHEQYF. The V and J genes are TRBV4-3 and TRBJ2-7; 7 bases line up with TRBD2. Germline V gives CDR1 LGHNA, CDR2 YSLEER. V gave up 0 bases and J gave up 5 bases; unmatched junction bases: 13. This CDR3 is built from 17 residues.